The 29 T cell receptor beta chains given below trace back to one sample, sequenced in a study of human T cells and chemical hapten exposure (dated by TCRdb to the early 2020s). The label giving this sample's time point can be read as: pre-sensitization, week 0. Read against the paper, the sample's treatment or condition label means: therapeutic diphenylcyclopropenone sensitization with weekly scalp DPC. The library relied on RACE. Sequencing was carried out with a NextSeq 500. TCRdb ran its own pipeline on the public reads, namely fastp trimming at Q25 and MiXCR clone calling, and kept in-frame beta chains. Each record represents a unique CDR3 protein, reported with the most common genes and DNA among its rows. This sample has about 380,000 distinct CDR3 sequences in its table, and roughly 4.6% of those were observed once. 2.5% to 3% of the sample lies in the top ten. Sample: whole blood, taken in connection with sensitization to the hapten diphenylcyclopropenone (DPC). The source of these receptors is a woman aged 50 to 60 with alopecia areata. Some clones in this sample may be carry-over from other donors' samples.

This clonotype was found a few times. The chain has TRBV20-1 and TRBJ2-1; the D is unclear. The CDR3 totals 16 residues. Germline CDR1 reads DFQATT; CDR2 reads SNEGSKA (reference sequence). V lost 3 bases and J lost 0, with 15 bases in between. The CDR3 region has the DNA TGCAGTGCTAGGGCGAGGACGGCTAACTCCTACAATGAGCAGTTCTTC. Protein: CSARARTANSYNEQFF.

Concerning this clonotype: A much more abundant neighbour one base away suggests this may be a read error. This chain uses TRBV28 with TRBJ2-3; D remains unclear. The germline CDR1 and CDR2 sequences are MDHEN and SYDVKM. This CDR3 comprises 14 residues. Trimming took off 8 bases at V and 4 bases at J, with 16 bases between the two ends. CDR3 sequence reads: CASGQANIADTQYF. The DNA of the CDR3 is TGTGCCAGCGGCCAGGCCAATATTGCAGATACGCAGTATTTT. Drawing the rest from reference TRBV28 and TRBJ2-3, the complete variable domain is DVKVTQSSRYLVKRTGEKVFLECVQDMDHENMFWYRQDPGLGLRLIYFSYDVKMKEKGDIPEGYSVSREKKERFSLILESASTNQTSMYLCASGQANIADTQYFGPGTRLTVL.

There are many counts of this clonotype. This sequence joins TRBV18 and TRBJ2-4; a possible D gene is TRBD1 (6 bases). Germline lookup yields CDR1 KGHSH and CDR2 LQKENI. V lost 4 bases, J lost 5 bases, and 12 bases lay in between. The CDR3 runs 14 residues. CDR3 protein: CASSQQGNENIQYF. DNA of the CDR3: TGTGCCAGCTCACAGCAGGGGAATGAAAACATTCAGTACTTC.

Ten or more counts support this clonotype. The rearrangement uses TRBV10-3 and TRBJ1-4, with no clear D. The V end lost 3 bases, the J end lost 5 bases, and 7 bases lay between the germline ends. In germline, CDR1 is ENHRY, CDR2 SYGVKD. This CDR3 has 13 residues. The CDR3 nucleotides are TGTGCCATCAGTGATCGGTCAAATGAAAAACTGTTTTTT. Translation gives CAISDRSNEKLFF.

This clonotype came up a few times. The chain combines TRBV7-2 with TRBJ2-3, with D possibly TRBD2 on 7 matching bases. CDR1 and CDR2 (germline): SGHTA, FQGNSA. The CDR3 has 14 residues. Trimming pared 5 bases from V and 2 bases from J, leaving 11 bases between. CDR3 in amino acids: CASSRGGNTDTQYF. The CDR3 DNA follows: TGTGCCAGCAGCCGCGGGGGCAACACAGATACGCAGTATTTT. The full variable domain, rest sourced from reference TRBV7-2 and TRBJ2-3, is GAGVSQSPSNKVTEKGKDVELRCDPISGHTALYWYRQSLGQGLEFLIYFQGNSAPDKSGLPSDRFSAERTGGSVSTLTIQRTQQEDSAVYLCASSRGGNTDTQYFGPGTRLTVL.

This clonotype has at least ten counts. The chain links TRBV5-1 to TRBJ2-1; 14 bases align to TRBD2. Germline trimming cut 4 bases from V and 7 bases from J; bases unmatched to any gene: 4. The germline CDR1 and CDR2 sequences are SGHRS and YFSETQ. CDR3 size: 15 residues. The CDR3 nucleotides are TGCGCCAGCAGCATGGGACTAGCGGGGGCTAATGAGCAGTTCTTC. Translating it yields CASSMGLAGANEQFF.

This chain connects TRBV4-2 to TRBJ2-1, with 8 bases matching TRBD2. The V gene end was trimmed by 0 bases and the J gene end by 0 bases; junction bases not matched to a gene: 1. Germline loops: CDR1 LGHNA, CDR2 YNFKEQ. The CDR3 spans 16 residues. The CDR3 is CASSQDSGDSYNEQFF. In nucleotides, the CDR3 is TGTGCCAGCAGCCAAGATAGCGGGGACTCCTACAATGAGCAGTTCTTC.

There are many counts of this clonotype. The chain couples TRBV9 to TRBJ2-7; TRBD2 might be the D (5 bases). Germline V CDR1 and CDR2: SGDLS, YYNGEE. The V and J ends lost 3 bases and 6 bases respectively, with 7 bases between them. CDR3 size: 11 residues. The CDR3 region is CASSEGVEQYF. CDR3 nucleotides: TGTGCCAGCAGCGAGGGAGTCGAGCAGTACTTC.

This clonotype was observed many times. J is TRBJ1-1 and V is TRBV11-3; TRBD1 matches at 9 bases. The CDR3 sequence is 12 residues long. Germline trimming cut 4 bases from V and 10 bases from J; bases unmatched to any gene: 4. CDR1 and CDR2 (germline): SGHNT, YENEEA. The DNA for the CDR3 is TGTGCCAGCAGCTCTGGACAGGGGAGAGCTTTCTTT. It yields the protein CASSSGQGRAFF.

Worth noting for this clonotype: Mismatch with germline at one junction end may stem from a read error. The chain couples TRBV2 to TRBJ2-5; D may correspond to TRBD1 or TRBD2 (5 bases each). CDR3 size: 13 residues. Per the germline V gene, CDR1 is SNHLY and CDR2 is FYNNEI. For the CDR3, the DNA is TGTGCTAGCAGTGAGAGGGGATTGGAGACCCAGTACTTC. This codes for CASSERGLETQYF.

The chain employs TRBV5-5 and TRBJ1-4; D ambiguous. Germline values: CDR1 SGHKS, CDR2 YYEKEE (reference sequence). The CDR3 has 15 amino acids. Trimming stripped 4 bases from V and 3 bases from J, with 13 bases between. The CDR3 nucleotides are TGTGCCAGCAGCCCCGGAGATCACTCTAATGAAAAACTGTTTTTT. As protein: CASSPGDHSNEKLFF.

This chain connects TRBV5-4 to TRBJ1-2; 9 nucleotides match TRBD1. V lost 4 bases, J lost 0 bases, and 10 bases stayed unmatched. The CDR3 totals 17 residues. Germline lookup yields CDR1 SGHNT and CDR2 YYREEE (reference sequence). In DNA, the CDR3 is TGTGCCAGCAGCGCAAACAGGGGGCCTACATCTAACTATGGCTACACCTTC. It codes for CASSANRGPTSNYGYTF.

This clonotype came up many times. V usage is TRBV7-2 and J usage is TRBJ2-5, with a tentative D call TRBD2 (7 bases). V dropped 3 bases and J dropped 5 bases, with 19 bases sitting between them. This CDR3 contains 16 residues. The germline V gene encodes CDR1 SGHTA and CDR2 FQGNSA. In nucleotides, the CDR3 is TGTGCCAGCAGCTTCCCTTCAAGGGGGGGCGGGGAGACCCAGTACTTC. Amino acids: CASSFPSRGGGETQYF. Based on the CDR3 plus reference TRBV7-2 and TRBJ2-5, the full variable domain is GAGVSQSPSNKVTEKGKDVELRCDPISGHTALYWYRQSLGQGLEFLIYFQGNSAPDKSGLPSDRFSAERTGGSVSTLTIQRTQQEDSAVYLCASSFPSRGGGETQYFGPGTRLLVL.

The gene calls are TRBV2 and TRBJ2-4; D possibly corresponds to TRBD2 (5 bases). V was pared by 1 base and J by 16 bases, with 20 bases between. The length of the CDR3 is 14 residues. CDR1 and CDR2 from the germline V gene are SNHLY and FYNNEI. DNA for the CDR3: TGTGCCAGCAGTGAAGACCGGGGTAGTGCTTCTCTCTACTTC. Encoded protein: CASSEDRGSASLYF.

The genes are TRBV18 and TRBJ2-7; maybe TRBD1 (5 bases). Trimming removed 4 bases at V and 3 bases at J, with 13 bases between. The CDR3 extends over 14 amino acids. Germline values: CDR1 KGHSH, CDR2 LQKENI. The CDR3 is CASSHVIDSYEQYF. The CDR3 nucleotides are TGTGCCAGCTCACACGTAATTGACAGCTACGAGCAGTACTTC.

The chain is built from TRBV6-2 or TRBV6-3 and TRBJ1-1, with D unclear. CDR1 is MNHEY, CDR2 SVGEGT, per germline. The V gene lost 2 bases and the J gene lost 3 bases, with 7 bases spanning the gap. The CDR3 is made up of 13 amino acids. As DNA, the CDR3 is TGTGCCAGCAGTTACGAGGGATACACTGAAGCTTTCTTT. It specifies CASSYEGYTEAFF.

Concerning this clonotype itself: At one of its ends the junction is not consistent with the germline gene, which may arise from a read error. The chain links TRBV7-9 to TRBJ1-6; D is uncertain. Germline V gene sequence: CDR1 SEHNR, CDR2 FQNEAQ (reference sequence). This CDR3 comprises 12 residues. Here the CDR3 reads CASSLSNSPVHF. In DNA, the CDR3 is TGTGCCAGCAGTTTGAGCAATTCACCCGTCCACTTT. Variable domain in full (rest from reference TRBV7-9 and TRBJ1-6): DTGVSQNPRHKITKRGQNVTFRCDPISEHNRLYWYRQTLGQGPEFLTYFQNEAQLEKSRLLSDRFSAERPKGSFSTLEIQRTEQGDSAMYLCASSLSNSPVHFGNGTRLTVT.

This clonotype was counted at least ten times. The chain uses TRBV9 and TRBJ2-7, with a weak D call TRBD1 (5 bases). Germline loops: CDR1 SGDLS, CDR2 YYNGEE. CDR3 length: 12 residues. V lost 3 bases and J 5 bases, leaving 9 bases between the germline ends. The CDR3 DNA sequence: TGTGCCAGCAGCGCGGAAGGGGACGAGCAGTACTTC. Amino acids: CASSAEGDEQYF.

This clonotype was seen at least ten times. The chain employs TRBV2 and TRBJ2-7, with D uncertain. The CDR3 has 14 amino acids. Trimming pared 6 bases from V and 5 bases from J, leaving 17 bases between. The germline V gene encodes CDR1 SNHLY and CDR2 FYNNEI. DNA of the CDR3: TGTGCCAGCAGGAAGGATCCAGCGACGGACGAGCAGTACTTC. Protein sequence: CASRKDPATDEQYF.

This clonotype showed up many times. The rearrangement links TRBV7-6 to TRBJ2-5, with 9 positions matching TRBD1. This CDR3 comprises 16 residues. Germline CDR1 is SGHVS and CDR2 is FNYEAQ. Trimming removed 1 base from V and 4 bases from J; junction bases left unmatched: 7. DNA of the CDR3: TGTGCCAGCAGCTTAGTCCACGCGACAGGGGGAGAGACCCAGTACTTC. Protein sequence: CASSLVHATGGETQYF.

The chain links TRBV30 to TRBJ1-2; D uncertain. Trimming shortened V by 2 bases and J by 6 bases, and 13 bases separated the two germline ends. Germline-derived CDR1 and CDR2 are GTSNPN and SVGIG (reference sequence). The CDR3 is 13 residues long. CDR3 DNA: TGTGCCTGGAGTAAACGGGCCTTTGATGGCTACACCTTC. Its translation: CAWSKRAFDGYTF.

The V and J genes are TRBV2 and TRBJ1-1, with D possibly matching TRBD1 (6 bases). Per the germline V gene, CDR1 is SNHLY and CDR2 is FYNNEI. The CDR3 loop spans 15 amino acids. Trimming left V 7 bases short and J 5 bases short, with 20 bases between. The CDR3 loop reads CASTPTGVSGTEAFF. DNA for the CDR3: TGTGCCAGCACCCCGACAGGTGTCAGCGGTACTGAAGCTTTCTTT.

This clonotype has ten or more counts. Mismatch with germline at one junction end may stem from a read error. This chain uses TRBV6-5 with TRBJ2-7; 7 bases align to TRBD1. The CDR3 runs to 11 residues. Per germline, CDR1 MNHEY and CDR2 SVGAGI. The CDR3 DNA reads TGCGCCAGCAGACAGGGCTACGAGCAGTACTTC. It specifies CASRQGYEQYF.

The genes are TRBV12-3 or TRBV12-4 and TRBJ1-1; D uncertain. This CDR3 spans 11 amino acids. The ends were cut back, 6 bases at V and 2 bases at J, with 4 bases in the middle. This CDR3 reads CASRANTEAFF. CDR3 coding DNA: TGTGCCAGCAGGGCTAACACTGAAGCTTTCTTT.

The chain uses TRBV3-1 and TRBJ1-2; 11 bases map to TRBD1. Germline values: CDR1 LGHDT, CDR2 YNNKEL (reference sequence). Trimming removed 0 bases from V and 3 bases from J; junction bases left unmatched: 0. This CDR3 region has 15 residues. CDR3 loop: CASSQEDRGHYGYTF. CDR3 DNA: TGTGCCAGCAGCCAAGAGGACAGGGGGCACTATGGCTACACCTTC.

This clonotype was counted at least ten times. This rearrangement joins TRBV28 to TRBJ1-1, with a weak D call TRBD1 (5 bases). With 6 bases removed from V and 3 bases from J, the gap between germline ends came to 17 bases. The germline V gene has CDR1 MDHEN and CDR2 SYDVKM. The CDR3 runs 15 residues. The DNA of the CDR3 is TGTGCCAGCAGCCCGTCCGGGACGGCATACACTGAAGCTTTCTTT. Translating it yields CASSPSGTAYTEAFF.

This clonotype occurred many times. The chain uses TRBV29-1 and TRBJ2-3; no definite D call. Trimming removed 0 bases at V and 3 bases at J, with 10 bases between. The CDR3 has 14 amino acids. Germline-derived CDR1 and CDR2 are SQVTM and ANQGSEA. DNA of the CDR3: TGCAGCGTTGAAGAGCCATGGCCGACAGATACGCAGTATTTT. Protein sequence: CSVEEPWPTDTQYF.

This clonotype was seen more than once but under ten times. The chain carries TRBV27 and TRBJ2-1; 10 bases are shared with TRBD2. The germline V gene has CDR1 MNHEY and CDR2 SMNVEV (reference sequence). This CDR3 contains 16 residues. The junction had 11 bases not matched to a gene; V was cut back by 5 bases and J by 7 bases. The chain's CDR3 is CASSSLASGRANEQFF. CDR3 in DNA: TGTGCCAGCAGTAGCCTCGCTAGCGGGAGAGCAAATGAGCAGTTCTTC.

This clonotype was seen only a few times. The chain joins TRBV25-1 to TRBJ2-7; D assignment may be TRBD1 or TRBD2 (5 bases each). Germline CDR1 MGHDK, CDR2 SYGVNS. Trimming stripped 3 bases from V and 12 bases from J, with 18 bases between. The CDR3 covers 13 residues. CDR3 amino acids: CASSEGPTFDRYF. DNA for the CDR3: TGTGCCAGCAGTGAGGGACCGACTTTTGACAGGTACTTC.